This T cell receptor (beta chain) is from a study of blood T cell repertoires in COVID-19. Across the study: Sample material is recorded as cDNA or gDNA derived from T cells, B-cell-depleted T cells, or PBMCs.

Profiled with immunoSEQ multiplex PCR; TCRdb holds only in-frame clones, not every one. Seen here are roughly 300,000 clones, about 76% observed once, and the top ten hold around 3%. With 4 bases removed from V and 2 bases from J, the gap between germline ends came to 11 bases. CDR3 length: 14 residues. Germline CDR1 and CDR2: SEHNR and FQNEAQ (reference sequence). This clonotype originated in a woman aged 55-69 years with active or convalescent COVID-19. Sequencing input: peripheral blood. The rearrangement joins TRBV7-9 to TRBJ2-5, with a weak D call TRBD2 (6 bases). CDR3 region: CASSYLSGQETQYF. The CDR3 DNA reads as TGTGCCAGCAGCTACCTTAGCGGTCAAGAGACCCAGTACTTC.